The source of this T cell receptor beta chain is a study of patients and donors after allogeneic stem cell transplantation. The CDR3 runs 14 residues. Germline V lookup: CDR1 SQVTM, CDR2 ANQGSEA. The ends were cut back, 7 bases at V and 2 bases at J, with 16 bases in the middle. TCRdb analysed the RT-PCR reads with MiXCR anew, one entry per CDR3 protein. This table has roughly 140,000 distinct CDR3 sequences, about two fifths appearing once. The sequenced sample consisted of blood, either unsorted or a sorted T cell fraction (not recorded which). The chain couples TRBV29-1 to TRBJ2-3; D might be TRBD1 or TRBD2, each matching 6 bases. This clonotype was obtained from a human donor who was either an allogeneic HSCT recipient or a stem cell or donor lymphocyte infusion donor (not recorded which). It is not recorded whose cells these are; they may come from a transplant donor. CDR3 residues: CSGRTGAFTDTQYF. The CDR3 coding sequence is TGCAGCGGCCGTACGGGGGCTTTCACAGATACGCAGTATTTT.